This T cell receptor beta chain was recovered during a study of cytotoxic CD8 clonotypes in ibrutinib-treated CLL. Study-wide background: Within the patient group, ten to twelve were relapsed/refractory and about 15 treatment-naive, and 17 were IGHV unmutated. Study results and limitations: The clonality went up when patients responded to ibrutinib and dropped back toward baseline at progression. Baseline levels of clonality went above those of age-matched healthy donors and moved with circulating CD8+ T-cell counts.

As to this clone: The antigen remains undetermined.

Roughly 2.2 micrograms of genomic DNA (from cryopreserved PBMCs) were used for TCR beta libraries. Method: immunoSEQ multiplex PCR; TCRdb's copy keeps in-frame clones and lacks some. Counted here are approximately 150,000 clones, 70% to 90% occurring once; the ten biggest clones make up over 2.5%. Between the trimmed V and J ends, which lost 5 bases and 3 bases, there was a span of 17 bases. Per the germline V gene, CDR1 is MDHEN and CDR2 is SYDVKM. This CDR3 has 15 residues. This chain links TRBV28 with TRBJ2-7; maybe TRBD1 (5 bases). The sample in question was PBMCs, obtained at disease progression, from a patient treated with ibrutinib. This receptor was identified in a human donor with chronic lymphocytic leukemia. For the CDR3, the DNA is TGTGCCAGCAGTCCCCCTCGACAGCCTCACTACGAGCAGTACTTC. Its protein is CASSPPRQPHYEQYF.